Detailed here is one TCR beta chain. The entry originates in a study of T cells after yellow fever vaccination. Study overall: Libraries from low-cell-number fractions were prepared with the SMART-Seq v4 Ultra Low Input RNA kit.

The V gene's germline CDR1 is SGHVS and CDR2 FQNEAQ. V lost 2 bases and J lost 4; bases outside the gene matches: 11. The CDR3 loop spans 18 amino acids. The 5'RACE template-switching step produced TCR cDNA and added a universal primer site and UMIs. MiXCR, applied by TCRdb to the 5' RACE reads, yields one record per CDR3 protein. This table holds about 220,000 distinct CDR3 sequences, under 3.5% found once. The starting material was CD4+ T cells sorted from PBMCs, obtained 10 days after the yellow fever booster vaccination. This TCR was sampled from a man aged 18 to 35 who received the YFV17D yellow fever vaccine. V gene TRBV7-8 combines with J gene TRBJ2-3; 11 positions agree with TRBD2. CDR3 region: CASSLMGSGGAVADTQYF. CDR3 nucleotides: TGTGCCAGCAGCTTAATGGGTAGCGGGGGGGCCGTTGCAGATACGCAGTATTTT.